What follows are 30 T cell receptor beta chains derived from one specimen sequenced in a study of T-cell memory formation after mild COVID-19. Each CDR3 protein is one row after TCRdb ran MiXCR on the 5' RACE reads. The sample includes some 440,000 distinct CDR3 sequences, around 25% of them seen just once. Sequenced material: PBMCs or a T cell subset sorted from them (not recorded which). The origin of the receptors is an adult woman who had mild COVID-19 (a few samples of this study predate the infection). Cell type and time point are not known.

This chain's CDR3 is CASSFQEKNEQFF. The CDR3 DNA reads as TGCGCCAGCAGCTTCCAAGAAAAAAATGAGCAGTTCTTC. The J gene is TRBJ2-1, the V gene TRBV5-1, with unresolved D. Trimming shortened V by 2 bases and J by 7 bases, and 10 bases separated the two germline ends. The CDR3 is 13 amino acids. CDR1 and CDR2 (germline): SGHRS, YFSETQ. The variable domain in full, completed from reference TRBV5-1 and TRBJ2-1, reads KAGVTQTPRYLIKTRGQQVTLSCSPISGHRSVSWYQQTPGQGLQFLFEYFSETQRNKGNFPGRFSGRQFSNSRSEMNVSTLELGDSALYLCASSFQEKNEQFFGPGTRLTVL.

This clonotype was seen more than once but under ten times. V and J are TRBV7-9 and TRBJ1-2; 9 bases line up with TRBD1. V shed 6 bases and J 4 bases; nucleotides not matched to a gene: 18. Germline V lookup: CDR1 SEHNR, CDR2 FQNEAQ (reference sequence). The CDR3 sequence is 18 residues long. CDR3 in amino acids: CASSGEGPLRDRAYGYTF. CDR3 nucleotide sequence: TGTGCCAGCAGTGGTGAGGGCCCATTACGGGACAGGGCCTATGGCTACACCTTC. The full variable domain, rest sourced from reference TRBV7-9 and TRBJ1-2, is DTGVSQNPRHKITKRGQNVTFRCDPISEHNRLYWYRQTLGQGPEFLTYFQNEAQLEKSRLLSDRFSAERPKGSFSTLEIQRTEQGDSAMYLCASSGEGPLRDRAYGYTFGSGTRLTVV.

This clonotype was seen ten or more times. V and J are TRBV7-2 and TRBJ2-1, with TRBD2 identical over 9 bases. The germline gives CDR1 SGHTA, CDR2 FQGNSA. This CDR3 comprises 15 residues. V lost 5 bases to trimming and J lost 10 bases; unmatched junction nucleotides: 12. CDR3 in DNA: TGTGCCAGCAGCCCCTACTTTTTGCGGGGGGGCGAGCAGTTCTTC. Its translation is CASSPYFLRGGEQFF.

The chain carries TRBV11-3 and TRBJ2-6, with D possibly being TRBD2 (6 bases). Trimming removed 0 bases at V and 0 bases at J, with 15 bases between. This CDR3 contains 19 residues. The V gene's germline CDR1 is SGHNT and CDR2 YENEEA. The CDR3 bases are TGTGCCAGCAGCTTAGATCGGCGGGACGTAAGCTCTGGGGCCAACGTCCTGACTTTC. Its translation is CASSLDRRDVSSGANVLTF.

The genes are TRBV6-6 and TRBJ1-5; TRBD1 matches 12 bases. The CDR3 covers 15 residues. The germline V gene encodes CDR1 MNHNY and CDR2 SVGAGI (reference sequence). The ends lost 6 bases at V and 7 bases at J; junction bases unmatched: 7. CDR3 residues: CASSNRDRGHQPQHF. For the CDR3, the DNA is TGTGCCAGCAGCAATCGGGACAGGGGGCACCAGCCCCAGCATTTT.

J is TRBJ2-1 and V is TRBV13, with 11 bases matching TRBD2. The CDR3 is made up of 16 amino acids. The germline CDR1 and CDR2 sequences are PRHDT and FYEKMQ (reference sequence). J was trimmed by 4 bases and V by 6 bases; bases with no gene match: 8. The CDR3 loop is CASSTSGGIFYNEQFF. The CDR3 DNA is TGTGCCAGCAGTACTAGCGGGGGTATTTTTTACAATGAGCAGTTCTTC.

V gene TRBV19 combines with J gene TRBJ2-1; the match to TRBD2 covers 9 bases. The CDR3 runs to 17 residues. The germline gives CDR1 LNHDA, CDR2 SQIVND (reference sequence). V lost 4 bases and J lost 2; bases outside the gene matches: 9. CDR3 nucleotides: TGTGCCAGTAGTAGAAGACTAGCGGCCGGTCCCTACAATGAGCAGTTCTTC. It translates to CASSRRLAAGPYNEQFF. Combining the CDR3 with reference TRBV19 and TRBJ2-1 gives the whole variable domain DGGITQSPKYLFRKEGQNVTLSCEQNLNHDAMYWYRQDPGQGLRLIYYSQIVNDFQKGDIAEGYSVSREKKESFPLTVTSAQKNPTAFYLCASSRRLAAGPYNEQFFGPGTRLTVL.

This chain joins TRBV5-4 and TRBJ2-5; a weak D match, TRBD2 (6 bases). Trimming stripped 5 bases from V and 2 bases from J, with 16 bases between. The CDR3 loop spans 15 amino acids. Looked up from germline, CDR1 is SGHNT and CDR2 is YYREEE (reference sequence). As DNA, the CDR3 is TGTGCCAGCAGTCATCCCGGGACTCGTCAAGAGACCCAGTACTTC. Its translation is CASSHPGTRQETQYF.

CDR3 DNA sequence: TGCGCCAGCAGCTTCCTAGCGGGAGGGATACAGACCCAGTACTTC. Encoded protein: CASSFLAGGIQTQYF. The chain uses TRBV10-2 and TRBJ2-5, with 12 bases matching TRBD2. J gave up 6 bases and V 6 bases, and 8 bases lay outside the gene matches. Germline-derived CDR1 and CDR2 are WSHSY and SAAADI. There are 15 residues in the CDR3.

The chain links TRBV6-5 to TRBJ2-3; 8 nucleotides match TRBD1. This CDR3 has 14 amino acids. Germline-derived CDR1 and CDR2 are MNHEY and SVGAGI. V shed 7 bases and J 5 bases; nucleotides not matched to a gene: 8. CDR3 nucleotide sequence: TGTGCCAGCACCGACGGACAGGGAGGAGATACGCAGTATTTT. Translated: CASTDGQGGDTQYF.

This clonotype was seen only a few times. This chain uses TRBV18 with TRBJ2-1; TRBD2 matches 14 bases. Germline assignment: CDR1 KGHSH and CDR2 LQKENI. The ends lost 6 bases at V and 5 bases at J; junction bases unmatched: 6. The length of the CDR3 is 16 residues. Here the CDR3 reads CASSPGLAGDHNEQFF. CDR3 in DNA: TGTGCCAGCTCCCCGGGACTAGCGGGGGACCACAATGAGCAGTTCTTC.

The chain links TRBV19 to TRBJ2-7; D ambiguous. The CDR3 runs to 14 residues. Germline V lookup: CDR1 LNHDA, CDR2 SQIVND (reference sequence). V gave up 3 bases and J gave up 1 base, with 10 bases separating them. This CDR3 is CASSITAQSYEQYF. CDR3 bases: TGTGCCAGTAGTATTACTGCGCAGTCCTACGAGCAGTACTTC.

This chain uses TRBV20-1 with TRBJ2-1, with unresolved D. Trimming removed 5 bases at V and 8 bases at J, with 10 bases between. CDR1 is DFQATT and CDR2 is SNEGSKA in the germline V gene (reference sequence). The length of the CDR3 is 11 residues. The CDR3 DNA reads as TGCAGTGCTGAGACCGGTCATGAGCAGTTCTTC. Protein sequence: CSAETGHEQFF.

This clonotype was counted only a few times. The chain uses TRBV20-1 and TRBJ1-2; D gene uncertain. Trimming left V 0 bases short and J 0 bases short, with 14 bases between. The germline CDR1 and CDR2 sequences are DFQATT and SNEGSKA (reference sequence). The CDR3 covers 16 residues. CDR3 loop: CSARDSGPVSNYGYTF. The CDR3 DNA reads TGCAGTGCTAGAGATTCTGGCCCTGTCTCTAACTATGGCTACACCTTC.

This clonotype has more than one count but fewer than ten. The rearrangement links TRBV27 to TRBJ2-7; the match to TRBD1 covers 8 bases. The CDR3 contains 15 residues. CDR1 is MNHEY and CDR2 is SMNVEV in the germline V gene (reference sequence). The ends lost 3 bases at V and 3 bases at J; junction bases unmatched: 7. The CDR3 DNA follows: TGTGCCAGCAGTTTTCAACGGGACAGGTTCTACGAGCAGTACTTC. Its translation: CASSFQRDRFYEQYF.

V is TRBV6-5 and J is TRBJ1-1; 7 nucleotides line up with TRBD1. The CDR3 has 15 amino acids. Germline assignment: CDR1 MNHEY and CDR2 SVGAGI. V gave up 0 bases and J gave up 10 bases; unmatched junction bases: 11. The CDR3 spells CASSYSGQTFRGAFF. The CDR3, as DNA: TGTGCCAGCAGTTACTCGGGACAGACGTTTCGTGGAGCTTTCTTT.

The genes are TRBV4-1 and TRBJ2-3, with 10 bases matching TRBD2. Germline V gene sequence: CDR1 MGHRA, CDR2 YSYEKL. The CDR3 contains 19 residues. V lost 4 bases and J lost 3; bases outside the gene matches: 16. The CDR3 DNA sequence: TGCGCCAGCAGCCGCAATCTAGCGGGGGTCTCTATGGTGACAGATACGCAGTATTTT. It is translated as CASSRNLAGVSMVTDTQYF.

The chain has TRBV19 and TRBJ2-3; no reliable D call. The V and J ends lost 11 bases and 0 bases respectively, with 15 bases between them. The germline gives CDR1 LNHDA, CDR2 SQIVND (reference sequence). The CDR3 runs 14 residues. CDR3 bases: TGTGCCTCAAATGACGGTCTTAGCACAGATACGCAGTATTTT. It encodes CASNDGLSTDTQYF.

J is TRBJ1-2 and V is TRBV24-1, with TRBD1 matching over 7 bases. The junction had 7 bases not matched to a gene; V was cut back by 3 bases and J by 4 bases. The CDR3 has 15 amino acids. Germline V gene sequence: CDR1 KGHDR, CDR2 SFDVKD. The CDR3 is CATSDRRGPGYGYTF. The CDR3 coding sequence is TGTGCCACCAGTGATAGAAGGGGGCCAGGCTATGGCTACACCTTC.

This clonotype was counted only a few times. This chain uses TRBV6-2 or TRBV6-3 with TRBJ1-5; D gene unclear. The CDR3 runs to 14 residues. V was cut by 0 bases and J by 2 bases, with 5 bases left in between. Germline V lookup: CDR1 MNHEY, CDR2 SVGEGT. CDR3: CASSYSAGNQPQHF. The CDR3 bases are TGTGCCAGCAGTTACTCGGCCGGCAATCAGCCCCAGCATTTT.

The table lists this clonotype with a few counts. The rearrangement links TRBV15 to TRBJ1-1, with no clear D. This CDR3 has 14 amino acids. The V gene's germline CDR1 is LNHNV and CDR2 YYDKDF (reference sequence). V was clipped by 0 bases and J by 10 bases, with 15 bases between them. DNA of the CDR3: TGTGCCACCAGCAGAGATACATCGGGGAGTACAGCTTTCTTT. Protein: CATSRDTSGSTAFF.

This clonotype was detected a few times. The J gene is TRBJ1-3, the V gene TRBV15; no definite D call. Germline CDR1 is LNHNV and CDR2 is YYDKDF (reference sequence). Trimming shortened V by 0 bases and J by 6 bases, and 12 bases separated the two germline ends. The CDR3 consists of 15 residues. The CDR3 region has the DNA TGTGCCACCAGCAGAGATACATTTTTTGAAAACACCATATATTTT. It yields the protein CATSRDTFFENTIYF.

The chain carries TRBV9 and TRBJ2-1; TRBD2 is a possible D gene (6 bases). V was trimmed by 0 bases and J by 5 bases, leaving 12 bases between them. The CDR3 contains 15 residues. The germline V gene encodes CDR1 SGDLS and CDR2 YYNGEE. The DNA for the CDR3 is TGTGCCAGCAGCGTAGCTCTAGCGAAAAACAATGAGCAGTTCTTC. This gives the protein CASSVALAKNNEQFF.

This clonotype was detected only a few times. The CDR3 reads CSARDPGGGQYNEQFF. In DNA, the CDR3 is TGCAGTGCTAGAGATCCCGGCGGGGGACAATACAATGAGCAGTTCTTC. This chain links TRBV20-1 with TRBJ2-1; TRBD2 is a possible D gene (7 bases). The V gene's germline CDR1 is DFQATT and CDR2 SNEGSKA (reference sequence). With 0 bases removed from V and 4 bases from J, the gap between germline ends came to 16 bases. CDR3 length: 16 amino acids.

This clonotype occurred a few times. This chain joins TRBV24-1 and TRBJ2-1; TRBD1 agrees at 8 bases. This CDR3 comprises 15 residues. Per germline, CDR1 KGHDR and CDR2 SFDVKD. V lost 3 bases to trimming and J lost 5 bases; unmatched junction nucleotides: 5. CDR3 sequence: CATSDPLTGDNEQFF. As DNA, the CDR3 is TGTGCCACCAGTGATCCCTTGACAGGGGACAATGAGCAGTTCTTC.

This clonotype was found a few times. The chain has TRBV7-9 and TRBJ2-7, with D perhaps TRBD2 (6 bases). Germline V CDR1 and CDR2: SEHNR, FQNEAQ (reference sequence). Trimming shortened V by 0 bases and J by 0 bases, and 9 bases separated the two germline ends. The CDR3 extends over 15 amino acids. CDR3: CASSLASGLSYEQYF. The CDR3 nucleotides are TGTGCCAGCAGCTTAGCTAGCGGCCTCTCCTACGAGCAGTACTTC.

The V and J genes are TRBV6-2 or TRBV6-3 and TRBJ1-5; D not certain. Germline V lookup: CDR1 MNHEY, CDR2 SVGEGT. This CDR3 region has 15 residues. V was trimmed by 5 bases and J by 2 bases, leaving 13 bases between them. The CDR3 loop is CASSKPGSGNQPQHF. CDR3 DNA: TGTGCCAGCAGTAAACCGGGTTCCGGCAATCAGCCCCAGCATTTT.

This clonotype was seen more than once but under ten times. The V gene is TRBV4-3, the J gene TRBJ2-7; D call uncertain. V was shortened by 0 bases and J by 8 bases, with 11 bases between the two germline ends. The germline V gene has CDR1 LGHNA and CDR2 YSLEER. This CDR3 has 13 residues. CDR3 sequence reads: CASSQEPRLKQYF. The DNA for the CDR3 is TGCGCCAGCAGCCAAGAACCCAGGCTTAAGCAGTACTTC.

In its sample, this clonotype was seen many times. The CDR3 region is CASSPSLLAGPSYEQYF. CDR3 nucleotides: TGTGCCAGCTCACCAAGTCTCCTAGCGGGACCATCCTACGAGCAGTACTTC. V usage is TRBV18 and J usage is TRBJ2-7; 9 bases fit TRBD2. Germline V gene data show CDR1 as KGHSH and CDR2 as LQKENI. This CDR3 has 17 residues. V lost 2 bases and J lost 1; bases outside the gene matches: 9.

This clonotype was counted a few times. The V and J genes are TRBV29-1 and TRBJ2-2; TRBD2 might be the D (5 bases). Trimming cost V 5 bases and J 4 bases, with 8 bases left between them. The CDR3 totals 12 residues. From germline, CDR1 is SQVTM and CDR2 ANQGSEA. CDR3 bases: TGCAGCGTTTACGCGGGCACCGGGGAGCTGTTTTTT. It is translated as CSVYAGTGELFF.